Each of the 4 T cell receptor beta chains below was sequenced from the same sample in a study of blood T cell repertoires in COVID-19 (TCRdb year 2020). Receptors were amplified or captured by the immunoSEQ multiplex PCR assay. In TCRdb, the immuneACCESS table is reduced to in-frame sequences with V and J assigned. These tables do not hold every clone; where another copy was compared, an unresolved V gene accounts for under half, and the others remain unexplained. A total of 200,000 or so clones appear in this sample, around 80% of them only once. The ten largest clonotypes hold around 7.4% of the sample. Sequencing was done on a sample of PBMCs or T cells enriched from blood (not recorded which). The receptors derive from a woman aged 40 to 50 with acute COVID-19.

The rearrangement joins TRBV11-2 to TRBJ2-7; perhaps TRBD1 as D (6 bases). V dropped 5 bases and J dropped 2 bases, with 19 bases sitting between them. Per the germline V gene, CDR1 is SGHAT and CDR2 is FQNNGV. This CDR3 spans 16 amino acids. The CDR3 coding sequence is TGTGCCAGCAGCCCCCTTACGACAGGTATACCCTACGAGCAGTACTTC. This codes for CASSPLTTGIPYEQYF.

The rearrangement links TRBV7-8 to TRBJ2-7, with D unclear. Germline V gene data show CDR1 as SGHVS and CDR2 as FQNEAQ. The CDR3 sequence is 15 residues long. V gave up 5 bases and J gave up 0 bases, with 14 bases separating them. In DNA form, the CDR3 reads TGTGCCAGCAGCGGAGACGGGTCCAGCTCCTACGAGCAGTACTTC. Protein product: CASSGDGSSSYEQYF. Combining the CDR3 with reference TRBV7-8 and TRBJ2-7 gives the whole variable domain GAGVSQSPRYKVAKRGQDVALRCDPISGHVSLFWYQQALGQGPEFLTYFQNEAQLDKSGLPSDRFFAERPEGSVSTLKIQRTQQEDSAVYLCASSGDGSSSYEQYFGPGTRLTVT.

V gene TRBV19 combines with J gene TRBJ1-4; TRBD1 matches at 8 bases. Germline CDR1 and CDR2: LNHDA and SQIVND (reference sequence). This CDR3 region has 15 residues. V shed 3 bases and J 8 bases; nucleotides not matched to a gene: 8. The DNA of the CDR3 is TGTGCCAGTAGTATCCCTGGACAGGGATCGGAAAAACTGTTTTTT. As protein: CASSIPGQGSEKLFF.

The V and J genes are TRBV2 and TRBJ2-7; 15 bases match TRBD2. Germline V CDR1 and CDR2: SNHLY, FYNNEI. The CDR3 is made up of 15 amino acids. Trimming cost V 8 bases and J 3 bases; bases outside gene matches: 5. The CDR3 nucleotides read TGTGCCAGCCTCGGACTAGCGGGAGGGTACTACGAGCAGTACTTC. Translating it yields CASLGLAGGYYEQYF.